These 2 T cell receptor beta chains originate from one sample sequenced in a study of blood T cell repertoires in COVID-19. Data came from immunoSEQ multiplex PCR; TCRdb stores just in-frame clones and leaves some out. The repertoire holds roughly 410,000 clones, more than 75% seen once, with approximately 2.5% in the top ten. Input material: peripheral blood. These receptors originate from a woman between 55 and 75 years old with COVID-19, enrolled during active disease.

The rearrangement joins TRBV7-2 to TRBJ1-5; D might be TRBD1 (5 bases). Trimming pared 2 bases from V and 4 bases from J, leaving 15 bases between. The germline CDR1 and CDR2 sequences are SGHTA and FQGNSA. CDR3 size: 16 residues. The CDR3 DNA sequence: TGTGCCAGCAGCTTAAGGGGACGTCGGGGGAATCAGCCCCAGCATTTT. Its translation is CASSLRGRRGNQPQHF.

The chain has TRBV6-5 and TRBJ2-1, with D tentatively TRBD1 (5 bases). The CDR3 sequence is 13 residues long. Trimming stripped 6 bases from V and 4 bases from J, with 10 bases between. Germline V gene data show CDR1 as MNHEY and CDR2 as SVGAGI. The chain's CDR3 is CASRGTGYNEQFF. As DNA, the CDR3 is TGTGCCAGCAGAGGCACAGGATACAATGAGCAGTTCTTC.